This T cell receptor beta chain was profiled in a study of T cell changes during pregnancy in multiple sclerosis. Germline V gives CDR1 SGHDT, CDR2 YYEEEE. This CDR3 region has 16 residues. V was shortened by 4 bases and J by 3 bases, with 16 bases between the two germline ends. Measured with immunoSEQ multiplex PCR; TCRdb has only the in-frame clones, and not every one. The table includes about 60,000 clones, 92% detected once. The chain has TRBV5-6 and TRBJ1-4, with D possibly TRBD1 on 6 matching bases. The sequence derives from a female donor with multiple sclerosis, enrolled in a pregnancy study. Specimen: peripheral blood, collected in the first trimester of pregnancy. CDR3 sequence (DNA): TGTGCCAGCAGCCCAACGACAGGAGGACCTAATGAAAAACTGTTTTTT. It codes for CASSPTTGGPNEKLFF.